The 14 T cell receptor beta chains in this list originate from one sample, sequenced in a study of siplizumab effects on memory and regulatory T cells. Repertoires were generated with immunoSEQ multiplex PCR, while TCRdb's copy carries only in-frame clones and drops some. The sample lists tens of thousands of clones; approximately 94% were seen once. Sequences were obtained from CD8+ T cells sorted from blood. The receptors were sampled from a human donor in good health.

This sequence joins TRBV7-3 and TRBJ1-1; no definite D call. CDR3 size: 13 residues. The germline V gene encodes CDR1 SGHTA and CDR2 FQGTGA. V gave up 5 bases and J gave up 5 bases, with 12 bases separating them. The CDR3 DNA reads as TGTGCCAGCAGCCCAGACCCAAGGACTGAAGCTTTCTTT. Protein: CASSPDPRTEAFF.

The V and J genes are TRBV19 and TRBJ2-3, with D tentatively TRBD2 (6 bases). Germline CDR1 LNHDA, CDR2 SQIVND (reference sequence). V lost 1 base and J lost 3, with 8 bases in between. This CDR3 spans 14 amino acids. CDR3 bases: TGTGCCAGTAGTATAGGGCTAGCGACAGATACGCAGTATTTT. Encoded protein: CASSIGLATDTQYF.

J is TRBJ2-1 and V is TRBV7-3; D perhaps matches TRBD2 (5 bases). The CDR3 totals 16 residues. The V gene lost 3 bases and the J gene lost 1 base, with 13 bases spanning the gap. CDR1 and CDR2 (germline): SGHTA, FQGTGA. Here the CDR3 reads CASSFGGEPSYNEQFF. In DNA form, the CDR3 reads TGTGCCAGCAGCTTTGGTGGGGAGCCTTCCTACAATGAGCAGTTCTTC.

The rearrangement links TRBV7-3 to TRBJ2-7, with D maybe TRBD2 (7 bases). CDR1 is SGHTA and CDR2 is FQGTGA in the germline V gene. V was shortened by 5 bases and J by 6 bases, with 17 bases between the two germline ends. This CDR3 contains 14 residues. CDR3 loop: CASSPLGGAGEQYF. The CDR3 region has the DNA TGTGCCAGCAGCCCTCTAGGGGGGGCTGGCGAGCAGTACTTC.

The chain is built from TRBV4-1 and TRBJ1-3; 7 bases map to TRBD1. V lost 0 bases to trimming and J lost 5 bases; unmatched junction nucleotides: 4. This CDR3 has 15 amino acids. Germline V lookup: CDR1 MGHRA, CDR2 YSYEKL. The CDR3 is CASSQDDRVRNTIYF. The CDR3, as DNA: TGCGCCAGCAGCCAAGATGACAGGGTCCGAAACACCATATATTTT.

The V call is TRBV5-1, the J call TRBJ2-7; TRBD1 matches at 7 bases. The CDR3 covers 18 residues. The junction had 15 bases not matched to a gene; V was cut back by 0 bases and J by 3 bases. Germline values: CDR1 SGHRS, CDR2 YFSETQ. This CDR3 reads CASSLGDRDLLVDYEQYF. For the CDR3, the DNA is TGCGCCAGCAGCTTGGGCGACAGGGATTTACTGGTGGACTACGAGCAGTACTTC.

CDR3 nucleotide sequence: TGTGCCAGCAGCTTAGTTAGCGGGGGCCTTACAGATACGCAGTATTTT. Its translation is CASSLVSGGLTDTQYF. The chain couples TRBV7-2 to TRBJ2-3; 9 bases match TRBD2. With V trimmed by 1 base and J by 3 bases, 5 bases remained unmatched. This CDR3 spans 16 amino acids. Germline V gene lookup returns CDR1 SGHTA and CDR2 FQGNSA. The full variable domain, rest sourced from reference TRBV7-2 and TRBJ2-3, is GAGVSQSPSNKVTEKGKDVELRCDPISGHTALYWYRQSLGQGLEFLIYFQGNSAPDKSGLPSDRFSAERTGGSVSTLTIQRTQQEDSAVYLCASSLVSGGLTDTQYFGPGTRLTVL.

The chain combines TRBV9 with TRBJ1-1; D might be TRBD1 (6 bases). V was shortened by 0 bases and J by 4 bases, with 16 bases between the two germline ends. The CDR3 is 16 residues long. CDR1 is SGDLS and CDR2 is YYNGEE in the germline V gene. The DNA for the CDR3 is TGTGCCAGCAGCGTAGTACCCCCTACAGGGACCACTGAAGCTTTCTTT. It codes for CASSVVPPTGTTEAFF.

The chain combines TRBV9 with TRBJ2-1, with 9 bases that match TRBD2. With V trimmed by 1 base and J by 2 bases, 10 bases remained unmatched. This CDR3 spans 18 amino acids. Per the germline V gene, CDR1 is SGDLS and CDR2 is YYNGEE. In DNA, the CDR3 is TGTGCCAGCAGCGTAAGTTTGGTAGCGGGAGCCCCCTACAATGAGCAGTTCTTC. This codes for CASSVSLVAGAPYNEQFF.

The chain is built from TRBV7-9 and TRBJ1-2, with D hard to call. Per germline, CDR1 SEHNR and CDR2 FQNEAQ (reference sequence). This CDR3 spans 12 amino acids. The V and J ends lost 6 bases and 6 bases respectively, with 11 bases between them. The CDR3 spells CASRDLGNGYTF. The DNA of the CDR3 is TGTGCCAGCAGGGACCTAGGGAATGGCTACACCTTC.

The chain carries TRBV27 and TRBJ1-5, with TRBD1 as a possible D gene (5 bases). The V gene's germline CDR1 is MNHEY and CDR2 SMNVEV (reference sequence). This CDR3 is 13 amino acids long. The V and J ends lost 3 bases and 4 bases respectively, with 7 bases between them. CDR3 sequence: CASSFRENQPQHF. CDR3 coding DNA: TGTGCCAGCAGTTTCAGGGAAAATCAGCCCCAGCATTTT.

V and J are TRBV7-5 and TRBJ1-6; no DNA check was done on the table's D call, TRBD1. TRBV7-5 is reported as a pseudogene. This CDR3 has 17 residues. The CDR3 region is CARSLALAQAYNSPLHF. The CDR3 coding sequence is TGTGCCAGAAGCTTAGCGCTTGCCCAGGCCTATAATTCACCCCTCCACTTT.

The chain couples TRBV19 to TRBJ2-7; D possibly uses TRBD1 or TRBD2 (6 bases each). The germline V gene encodes CDR1 LNHDA and CDR2 SQIVND (reference sequence). V lost 3 bases and J 5 bases, leaving 14 bases between the germline ends. The CDR3 covers 14 residues. Here the CDR3 DNA reads TGTGCCAGTAGTATTTCGTCGGGGGCCCACGAGCAGTACTTC. This codes for CASSISSGAHEQYF.

This clone appeared once. The chain employs TRBV7-9 and TRBJ2-3; TRBD1 might be the D (5 bases). Trimming shortened V by 4 bases and J by 9 bases, and 20 bases separated the two germline ends. The CDR3 runs to 15 residues. CDR1 is SEHNR, CDR2 FQNEAQ, per germline (reference sequence). The CDR3 protein is CASSSRQNHLQTQYF. The DNA for the CDR3 is TGTGCCAGCAGCTCTAGACAGAACCACTTGCAGACGCAGTATTTT.